This TCR beta chain was obtained from a study of long-term antiretroviral therapy in people with HIV (dated by TCRdb to 2022 to 2024). About the study as a whole: The earliest samples were collected about a decade before the 2015 WHO recommendation for immediate ART, when ART was typically delayed until CD4 counts fell. Test extractions of a monoclonal T-cell line alongside a few dozen polyclonal samples showed no cross-contamination during QIAcube processing. About a third of the roughly 30 participants with HIV were female. A retrospective serial study tested whether changes in peripheral blood TRB repertoire composition and diversity were associated with ART initiation and durable HIV suppression. A total of roughly 200 cryopreserved PBMC samples came from approximately 30 adults with confirmed HIV infection and were collected serially over a mean of roughly six years (range 1-12). General study outcomes and caveats: Starting ART was linked to a significant rise in TRB diversity, yet even with long-term ART the diversity remained significantly lower than in transplant donor controls. Since PBMC availability was limited, sequencing covered only the TCR beta chain, with no alpha chain pairing. Narrower CDR3 length ranges were observed in HIV repertoires than in controls, and an antigen-experienced repertoire with only a slight naive shift after ART was suggested by the network structure. Expanded TRB clones identified before ART initiation dominated the repertoire across all time points, though the dominance fluctuated and decreased in many PLHIV after ART. The samples were dated from about 2004 to 2017, and the ART regimens that were used may be less effective than current ART regimens. Inferences about post-ART repertoire changes are limited because no data were available on ART adherence, viral resistance or therapy changes. Because cell numbers in pre-ART samples were limited, unsorted PBMC were profiled instead of sorted CD4+ and CD8+ T cells.

Deletion took 2 bases off V and 4 bases off J, with a span of 6 bases between the germline ends. The germline V gene provides CDR1 MNHNS and CDR2 SASEGT. The CDR3, from cysteine to phenylalanine, totals 12 residues. Solely the CDR3 DNA is kept, with 36 bases framed from the first base. Points on this clone: Its specific antigen is unknown. No base qualities exist here, and no much larger clone lies one base off it.

The immunoSEQ hsTCRB v3.0 assay was used at survey level resolution to sequence the TRB variable region. TRB sequencing targeted a depth of about 35,000-50,000 T-cell genomes per sample. Pooled TRB libraries were sequenced on an Illumina MiSeq with a v3 150-cycle kit. The source study handled its data this way. Repertoire analysis was run in R within a reproducible Nextflow workflow that covered QC, data transformation and analysis. LymphoSeq2, an R package for exploring AIRR-Seq data, was used to implement custom analyses. Several samples that yielded fewer than 5000 total TRB sequences were excluded, so that approximately 200 HIV repertoires were analyzed. Among the 170 to 200 retained HIV repertoires, more than 55 were collected before ART initiation and around 130 after ART initiation. Each repertoire was downsampled to 5000 TRB nucleotide sequences, and summary statistics were averaged across 100 downsampling iterations. Only TRB sequences with CDR3 regions of at least seven amino acids were retained for analysis. A Shannon entropy-derived clonality score and the Gini coefficient were used to measure diversity. In repertoire networks, the top 5000 CDR3 amino acid sequences were linked whenever an edit distance of one separated two sequences. GLIPH2 predicted antigen specificity groups and MHC restriction for TRB CDR3 amino acid sequences. To flag known CMV, EBV, HIV or tissue antigen associations, CDR3 amino acid sequences were matched against VDJdb and McPAS-TCR. Pre-ART, post-ART and control groups were compared with Wilcoxon signed-rank tests and Holm-Bonferroni correction. What TCRdb holds here is the immuneACCESS table cut down to in-frame rearrangements. Part of the clones is not present; checked against another copy, under half of the missing clones reflect an unresolved V gene, and the others are unexplained. V and J calls and clone size follow that table, whereas D and trimming were derived from the DNA. This sample lists over 10,000 clones; roughly 80% were detected once. In total, the top ten clones hold about a fifth of the sample.

Inclusion was restricted to participants for whom at least one PBMC sample before ART initiation and at least two post-ART samples were available. Treatment was received in the United States of America by all participants with HIV. Before DNA extraction, cryopreserved samples of about 0.95-10 million PBMC were thawed and washed. At the time of the earliest PBMC sample, participants with HIV were aged between roughly 20 and 54 years. PBMC samples from each participant spanned 1-4 timepoints before ART initiation and 2-8 timepoints after ART initiation, with a median of 7 samples. Serial HIV viral load, CD4+ T-cell count, ART history and demographic data were obtained for every participant. Using a Qiagen kit on a QIAcube, genomic DNA was extracted from unsorted PBMC, with samples processed in batches of 12.

The chain was built from TRBV6-1 and TRBJ2-7, with no confidently assigned D gene. This sample comprised unsorted PBMCs, obtained 0.5 years before starting antiretroviral therapy. The TCR was taken from a woman in her 40s with HIV. The nucleotides read TGTGCCAGCAGTGAAAGTGGTTACGAGCAGTACTTC. Translated, it gives CASSESGYEQYF.